The clone carrying this TCR beta chain was seen only a few times. Antigen specificity is unknown. Documented time point: persistent/refractory GD, antithyroid drugs over 5 years with positive TRAb. There was RNA extracted from PBMCs, and the TCR library was made from it. The J segment lost 3 bases and the V segment lost 7 bases, leaving 9 bases of the junction unmatched. The CDR3 sequence is 14 residues long. Germline CDR1 is MNHEY and CDR2 is SVGEGT. This sample stems from a study of regulatory T cells in long-lasting Graves disease. Study results and limitations: Patients with persistent disease shared some 2,500 public clonotypes, outpacing the roughly 970 shared by new patients.

Arm-PCR of CDR3 regions with iRepertoire HTBI primers generated TCR beta libraries. In TCRdb, the multiplex PCR reads were re-called with MiXCR into one record per CDR3 protein. Here the sample spans approximately 380,000 distinct CDR3 sequences, around 21% being singletons. V usage is TRBV6-2 or TRBV6-3 and J usage is TRBJ2-7; 7 bases agree with TRBD1. This sequence originates from a female donor with Graves disease. The material was peripheral blood mononuclear cells (PBMCs), obtained when the disease was refractory, from a patient treated with antithyroid drugs. The CDR3 DNA reads TGTGCCAGCATGCGGCAGGGGGAGAGCTACGAGCAGTACTTC. It is translated as CASMRQGESYEQYF.